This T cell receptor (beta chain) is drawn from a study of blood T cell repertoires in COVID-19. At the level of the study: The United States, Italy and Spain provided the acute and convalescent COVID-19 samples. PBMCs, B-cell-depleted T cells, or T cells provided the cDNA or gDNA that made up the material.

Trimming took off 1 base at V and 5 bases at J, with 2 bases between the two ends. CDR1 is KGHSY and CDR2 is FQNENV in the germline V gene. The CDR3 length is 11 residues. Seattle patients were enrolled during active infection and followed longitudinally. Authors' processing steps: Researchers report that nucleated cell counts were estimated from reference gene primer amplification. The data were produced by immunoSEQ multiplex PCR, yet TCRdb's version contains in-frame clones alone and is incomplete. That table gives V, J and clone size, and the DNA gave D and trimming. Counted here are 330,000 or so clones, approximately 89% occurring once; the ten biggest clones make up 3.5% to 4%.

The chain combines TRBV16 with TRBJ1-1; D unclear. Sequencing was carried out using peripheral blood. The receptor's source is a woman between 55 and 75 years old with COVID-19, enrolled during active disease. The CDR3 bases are TGTGCCAGCAGCCAATTAACTGAAGCTTTCTTT. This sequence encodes CASSQLTEAFF.